This entry lists 30 T cell receptor beta chains sequenced from one sample in a study of a mutant IDH1 vaccine in newly diagnosed glioma. This sample's time point: week 35, safety follow-up. Vaccination comprised doses that each held 300 ug of mutant IDH1 20-mer peptide, plus topical imiquimod. These TCRs' antigens remain unknown. Libraries were prepared by immunoSEQ multiplex PCR; TCRdb keeps only in-frame clonotypes and omits some of them. The sample includes tens of thousands of clones, 76% of them seen just once. The sample here was PBMCs, taken from a glioma patient whose treatment included an IDH1 peptide vaccine. All receptors come from a man between 40 and 49 years old with glioma.

This clone has a single count. J is TRBJ2-7 and V is TRBV6-1; no reliable D call. Germline lookup yields CDR1 MNHNS and CDR2 SASEGT. V lost 1 base and J lost 5, with 3 bases in between. The CDR3 length is 11 residues. This chain's CDR3 is CASSEVNEQYV. The DNA of the CDR3 is TGTGCCAGCAGTGAAGTCAACGAGCAGTACGTC.

The V and J genes are TRBV19 and TRBJ1-5; TRBD1 is a possible D gene (6 bases). The CDR3 length is 13 residues. CDR1 is LNHDA and CDR2 is SQIVND in the germline V gene (reference sequence). The ends were cut back, 7 bases at V and 6 bases at J, with 13 bases in the middle. CDR3 loop: CASTGGSGQPQHF. In nucleotides, the CDR3 is TGTGCCAGTACTGGGGGCTCGGGTCAGCCCCAGCATTTT.

This clone was counted a few times. The gene calls are TRBV11-3 and TRBJ1-1; no reliable D call. CDR3 length equals 13 residues. The V and J ends lost 2 bases and 0 bases respectively, with 4 bases between them. Germline V gene lookup returns CDR1 SGHNT and CDR2 YENEEA. The CDR3 bases are TGTGCCAGCAGCTTAAACTTGAACACTGAAGCTTTCTTT. This codes for CASSLNLNTEAFF.

The chain recombines TRBV18 with TRBJ2-7; 9 bases agree with TRBD2. The germline V gene has CDR1 KGHSH and CDR2 LQKENI. V dropped 3 bases and J dropped 4; count of bases not matched to a gene: 1. The CDR3 is made up of 13 amino acids. This CDR3 reads CASSPSGGYEQYF. The CDR3 coding sequence is TGTGCCAGCTCACCTAGCGGGGGATACGAGCAGTACTTC.

V and J are TRBV12-2 and TRBJ2-1; the table's D call, TRBD1, was not checked against the DNA. TRBV12-2 is termed a pseudogene. This CDR3 has 15 residues. CDR3: CASRPRGHLYNEQFF. For the CDR3, the DNA is TGTGCAAGTCGCCCGCGAGGACATCTCTACAATGAGCAGTTCTTC.

The J gene is TRBJ2-3, the V gene TRBV30; no clear D gene. The CDR3 sequence is 18 residues long. Trimming cost V 1 base and J 3 bases, with 23 bases left between them. CDR1 and CDR2 from the germline V gene are GTSNPN and SVGIG (reference sequence). CDR3 DNA: TGTGCCTGGAGTGGGTCCGGAGTGGCCGCAACTACGACAGATACGCAGTATTTT. Protein product: CAWSGSGVAATTTDTQYF. The entire variable domain, with the rest obtained from reference TRBV30 and TRBJ2-3, is as follows: SQTIHQWPATLVQPVGSPLSLECTVEGTSNPNLYWYRQAAGRGLQLLFYSVGIGQISSEVPQNLSASRPQDRQFILSSKKLLLSDSGFYLCAWSGSGVAATTTDTQYFGPGTRLTVL.

V usage is TRBV19 and J usage is TRBJ1-2; 8 bases align to TRBD1. Germline CDR1 and CDR2: LNHDA and SQIVND (reference sequence). J was trimmed by 2 bases and V by 0 bases; bases with no gene match: 2. This CDR3 is 15 amino acids long. CDR3 loop: CASSIDDRGNYGYTF. The DNA of the CDR3 is TGTGCCAGTAGTATAGACGACAGGGGAAACTATGGCTACACCTTC.

V and J are TRBV13 and TRBJ1-5; 7 nucleotides agree with TRBD1. V gave up 3 bases and J gave up 7 bases; unmatched junction bases: 6. The CDR3 spans 14 residues. Germline V lookup: CDR1 PRHDT, CDR2 FYEKMQ (reference sequence). The CDR3 loop is CASSLGGGVQPQHF. Here the CDR3 DNA reads TGTGCCAGCAGCTTGGGAGGGGGCGTGCAGCCCCAGCATTTT.

V gene TRBV2 combines with J gene TRBJ1-5; maybe TRBD1 (5 bases). The CDR3 spans 14 residues. V was trimmed by 2 bases and J by 2 bases, leaving 7 bases between them. Germline V gene sequence: CDR1 SNHLY, CDR2 FYNNEI. Here the CDR3 reads CASSEQGRNQPQHF. CDR3 DNA sequence: TGTGCCAGCAGTGAACAGGGACGCAATCAGCCCCAGCATTTT. The complete variable domain, with remaining parts taken from reference TRBV2 and TRBJ1-5, reads EPEVTQTPSHQVTQMGQEVILRCVPISNHLYFYWYRQILGQKVEFLVSFYNNEISEKSEIFDDQFSVERPDGSNFTLKIRSTKLEDSAMYFCASSEQGRNQPQHFGDGTRLSIL.

This clone occurred once. The V and J genes are TRBV27 and TRBJ1-2; D ambiguous. Between the trimmed V and J ends, which lost 3 bases and 8 bases, there was a span of 13 bases. This CDR3 has 13 amino acids. Germline V lookup: CDR1 MNHEY, CDR2 SMNVEV (reference sequence). Here the CDR3 reads CASSFLAGGGYTF. The CDR3 bases are TGTGCCAGCAGTTTTCTAGCAGGAGGGGGCTACACCTTC.

There are a few counts of this clone. The V gene is TRBV5-1, the J gene TRBJ1-5; unclear D gene. The CDR3 extends over 15 amino acids. Germline lookup yields CDR1 SGHRS and CDR2 YFSETQ. V shed 0 bases and J shed 4 bases, with 11 bases lying between them. The CDR3 region has the DNA TGCGCCAGCAGCTTGGACTCCGCAATAAATCAGCCCCAGCATTTT. It translates to CASSLDSAINQPQHF.

This clone was counted only a few times. The gene calls are TRBV5-6 and TRBJ2-7; no firm D call. The CDR3 extends over 14 amino acids. V was pared by 4 bases and J by 0 bases, with 11 bases between. Germline assignment: CDR1 SGHDT and CDR2 YYEEEE. CDR3 sequence (DNA): TGTGCCAGCAGCCCCTCCTATCTCTCCTACGAGCAGTACGTC. This sequence encodes CASSPSYLSYEQYV.

The V call is TRBV6-6, the J call TRBJ1-6; maybe TRBD1 (5 bases). This CDR3 region has 15 residues. V dropped 6 bases and J dropped 10 bases, with 19 bases sitting between them. The germline CDR1 and CDR2 sequences are MNHNY and SVGAGI (reference sequence). The DNA of the CDR3 is TGTGCCAGCAGCCCTGACGGGGGTGGTAGGTCACCCCTCCACTTT. Translating it yields CASSPDGGGRSPLHF.

V is TRBV7-2 and J is TRBJ2-3; 7 bases fit TRBD2. The CDR3 is made up of 16 amino acids. CDR1 is SGHTA and CDR2 is FQGNSA in the germline V gene. V was clipped by 5 bases and J by 3 bases; unmatched bases: 11. The CDR3 region has the DNA TGTGCCAGCAGCCGCGGTCTAGCGGTTAAGACAGATACGCAGTATTTT. It encodes CASSRGLAVKTDTQYF.

This clone has only a few counts. V and J are TRBV5-6 and TRBJ1-1; D is ambiguous. CDR3 length equals 16 residues. Trimming stripped 2 bases from V and 1 base from J, with 15 bases between. CDR1 is SGHDT and CDR2 is YYEEEE in the germline V gene. CDR3 nucleotides: TGTGCCAGCAGCTTATATGGGTCCGGCGGGAACACTGAAGCTTTCTTT. This codes for CASSLYGSGGNTEAFF.

This clone was observed a handful of times. The V and J genes are TRBV2 and TRBJ1-5, with D maybe TRBD1 (5 bases). The CDR3 length is 14 residues. Trimming stripped 4 bases from V and 1 base from J, with 8 bases between. CDR1 and CDR2 (germline): SNHLY, FYNNEI. The CDR3 DNA follows: TGTGCCAGCAGTGTACCAGGGAGCAATCAGCCCCAGCATTTT. Translated, it gives CASSVPGSNQPQHF.

In nucleotides, the CDR3 is TGCGCCAGCAGCCAAGATTCTAACCCGGACAATGAGCAGTTCTTC. It is translated as CASSQDSNPDNEQFF. The chain joins TRBV4-3 to TRBJ2-1; no clear D. The CDR3 spans 15 residues. CDR1 is LGHNA, CDR2 YSLEER, per germline. V was clipped by 0 bases and J by 5 bases, with 11 bases between them.

This clone appeared a single time. The chain joins TRBV5-4 to TRBJ2-3, with 8 bases aligning to TRBD2. J gave up 1 base and V 4 bases, and 8 bases lay outside the gene matches. CDR3 length: 16 residues. CDR1 is SGHNT, CDR2 YYREEE, per germline (reference sequence). CDR3 in amino acids: CASSPGTRLGTDTQYF. CDR3 nucleotide sequence: TGTGCCAGCAGCCCCGGGACTAGGCTGGGCACAGATACGCAGTATTTT.

The genes are TRBV28 and TRBJ1-4; the match to TRBD1 covers 7 bases. Germline assignment: CDR1 MDHEN and CDR2 SYDVKM. The CDR3 is made up of 15 amino acids. The junction had 9 bases not matched to a gene; V was cut back by 6 bases and J by 5 bases. The CDR3 loop reads CASSQPGQMNEKLFF. The DNA for the CDR3 is TGTGCCAGCAGCCAACCGGGACAGATGAATGAAAAACTGTTTTTT.

The rearrangement joins TRBV14 to TRBJ2-1; D is unclear. CDR3 length equals 14 residues. The V end lost 0 bases, the J end lost 1 base, and 4 bases lay between the germline ends. Germline V gene sequence: CDR1 SGHDN, CDR2 FVKESK. Here the CDR3 DNA reads TGTGCCAGCAGCCAAGACCAATCCTACAATGAGCAGTTCTTC. Translation gives CASSQDQSYNEQFF.

The chain combines TRBV7-6 with TRBJ1-1; D remains unclear. The CDR3 length is 11 residues. V was trimmed by 4 bases and J by 3 bases, leaving 3 bases between them. CDR1 is SGHVS and CDR2 is FNYEAQ in the germline V gene. CDR3: CASSSDTEAFF. The DNA for the CDR3 is TGTGCCAGCAGCTCTGACACTGAAGCTTTCTTT.

V and J are TRBV27 and TRBJ1-1; TRBD1 agrees at 8 bases. The CDR3 covers 13 residues. The junction had 3 bases not matched to a gene; V was cut back by 5 bases and J by 4 bases. The germline V gene encodes CDR1 MNHEY and CDR2 SMNVEV (reference sequence). CDR3 in amino acids: CASSPTGATEAFF. CDR3 in DNA: TGTGCCAGCAGTCCGACAGGGGCCACTGAAGCTTTCTTT.

As for this clone: The same CDR3 arises from other DNA sequences in this sample as well. The gene calls are TRBV9 and TRBJ2-3; 8 bases match TRBD2. The germline gives CDR1 SGDLS, CDR2 YYNGEE. CDR3 size: 15 residues. With 0 bases clipped from V and 6 bases from J, the junction kept 6 bases outside the gene matches. CDR3 sequence: CASSVESGSLDTQYF. CDR3 in DNA: TGTGCCAGCAGCGTAGAGAGCGGGAGCTTGGATACGCAGTATTTT.

The chain links TRBV14 to TRBJ2-7; 10 nucleotides line up with TRBD1. This CDR3 comprises 15 residues. Losses at the gene ends were 6 bases for V and 5 bases for J; bases not matched to a gene: 10. Per germline, CDR1 SGHDN and CDR2 FVKESK. CDR3 in DNA: TGTGCCAGCAGTCGTACGGGACAGGGGTACCACGAGCAGTACGTC. Encoded protein: CASSRTGQGYHEQYV.

The rearrangement joins TRBV30 to TRBJ2-2; 9 positions match TRBD1. The CDR3 covers 15 residues. The J segment lost 5 bases and the V segment lost 3 bases, leaving 7 bases of the junction unmatched. Germline CDR1 reads GTSNPN; CDR2 reads SVGIG (reference sequence). CDR3 region: CAWREQTGGTGELFF. The CDR3 bases are TGTGCCTGGAGGGAACAGACAGGGGGGACCGGGGAGCTGTTTTTT.

This clone was seen only once. The chain uses TRBV9 and TRBJ1-2, with D maybe TRBD1 (5 bases). Germline V gives CDR1 SGDLS, CDR2 YYNGEE. The CDR3 is 13 amino acids. The V and J ends lost 0 bases and 8 bases respectively, with 11 bases between them. The CDR3 region is CASSVAPQGGYTF. CDR3 coding DNA: TGTGCCAGCAGCGTAGCCCCGCAGGGAGGCTACACCTTC.

The gene calls are TRBV7-9 and TRBJ2-1; 9 bases are shared with TRBD2. Per germline, CDR1 SEHNR and CDR2 FQNEAQ (reference sequence). Trimming cost V 5 bases and J 0 bases; bases outside gene matches: 5. The CDR3 totals 16 residues. CDR3 in amino acids: CASSPSGASSYNEQFF. CDR3 nucleotides: TGTGCCAGCAGCCCTAGCGGGGCAAGCTCCTACAATGAGCAGTTCTTC.

This clone was picked up one time. The V and J genes are TRBV11-3 and TRBJ2-1; D may match TRBD1 or TRBD2 (5 bases each). The V gene lost 4 bases and the J gene lost 9 bases, with 16 bases spanning the gap. Germline V CDR1 and CDR2: SGHNT, YENEEA. The CDR3 has 14 amino acids. The CDR3 DNA is TGTGCCAGCAGCTCCACCGGGGCGAGTGGTGAGCAGTTCTTC. The encoded protein is CASSSTGASGEQFF.

This chain uses TRBV10-2 with TRBJ2-7; 13 bases agree with TRBD2. The CDR3 spans 14 residues. J was trimmed by 2 bases and V by 6 bases; bases with no gene match: 1. CDR1 is WSHSY, CDR2 SAAADI, per germline. This CDR3 reads CASRTSGRTYEQYV. CDR3 nucleotide sequence: TGCGCCAGCAGGACTAGCGGGAGGACCTACGAGCAGTACGTC.

The V call is TRBV27, the J call TRBJ2-3, with 8 bases that match TRBD2. Losses at the gene ends were 6 bases for V and 6 bases for J; bases not matched to a gene: 11. This CDR3 has 15 amino acids. Germline V CDR1 and CDR2: MNHEY, SMNVEV (reference sequence). CDR3 residues: CASSNSGLVSDTQYF. CDR3 in DNA: TGTGCCAGCAGCAACTCGGGACTAGTCTCCGATACGCAGTATTTT.